The next 26 T cell receptor beta chains were all read from a single sample in a study of neurological immune-mediated disorders. The time point was: longitudinal time-point 3. MiXCR was run by TCRdb on the 5' RACE reads, yielding one entry per CDR3 protein. There are about 99,000 distinct CDR3 sequences in the sample; about 10% occur only once, and around 3.3% lies in the top ten. Sequencing used PBMCs. Receptor source: a female donor with HTLV-1-associated myelopathy (HAM/TSP).

Many counts were recorded for this clonotype. The chain has TRBV20-1 and TRBJ2-4; D may match TRBD1 or TRBD2 (6 bases each). CDR3 size: 13 residues. The germline V gene encodes CDR1 DFQATT and CDR2 SNEGSKA (reference sequence). Trimming took 3 bases from V and 3 from J, leaving 9 bases between them. CDR3 sequence: CSAREGVKNIQYF. DNA of the CDR3: TGCAGTGCTAGGGAGGGGGTCAAAAACATTCAGTACTTC.

This clonotype was observed many times. J is TRBJ1-1 and V is TRBV6-6; 7 positions agree with TRBD1. Trimming at V came to 0 bases and at J to 6 bases, leaving 4 bases not matched to a gene. The CDR3 is 14 amino acids. Germline V CDR1 and CDR2: MNHNY, SVGAGI (reference sequence). The chain's CDR3 is CASSYSDRSAEAFF. The CDR3 DNA is TGTGCCAGCAGTTACTCGGACAGGAGTGCTGAAGCTTTCTTT.

There are many counts of this clonotype. The rearrangement joins TRBV9 to TRBJ1-2, with 12 bases fitting TRBD1. The length of the CDR3 is 16 residues. With V trimmed by 0 bases and J by 4 bases, 4 bases remained unmatched. The germline gives CDR1 SGDLS, CDR2 YYNGEE. The CDR3: CASSVGGTGGVYGYTF. CDR3 DNA sequence: TGTGCCAGCAGCGTAGGAGGGACAGGGGGCGTCTATGGCTACACCTTC.

The table lists this clonotype with many counts. This sequence joins TRBV4-1 and TRBJ2-4, with 8 bases aligning to TRBD1. V shed 4 bases and J 3 bases; nucleotides not matched to a gene: 8. Germline loops: CDR1 MGHRA, CDR2 YSYEKL. The CDR3 covers 16 residues. CDR3 loop: CASSLHLGQDKNIQYF. The CDR3 DNA sequence: TGCGCCAGCAGCCTCCACTTGGGACAGGACAAAAACATTCAGTACTTC.

This clonotype has a count of ten or more. The chain couples TRBV7-9 to TRBJ2-1; possible D gene TRBD2, 6 bases. Between the trimmed V and J ends, which lost 1 base and 8 bases, there was a span of 12 bases. The CDR3 extends over 14 amino acids. In germline, CDR1 is SEHNR, CDR2 FQNEAQ (reference sequence). The DNA of the CDR3 is TGTGCCAGCAGCTTAGATTTGCGGGGAGATGAGCAGTTCTTC. The encoded protein is CASSLDLRGDEQFF.

This clonotype was recorded many times. The J gene is TRBJ1-2, the V gene TRBV29-1; TRBD1 matches at 8 bases. The germline CDR1 and CDR2 sequences are SQVTM and ANQGSEA. The V gene end was trimmed by 3 bases and the J gene end by 3 bases; junction bases not matched to a gene: 3. This CDR3 is 13 amino acids long. CDR3 sequence: CSVDQGAHYGYTF. CDR3 nucleotides: TGCAGCGTTGATCAGGGGGCCCACTATGGCTACACCTTC.

This clonotype was seen repeatedly, ten times or more. This chain joins TRBV27 and TRBJ1-1; 8 positions match TRBD1. The CDR3 runs 14 residues. With V trimmed by 3 bases and J by 3 bases, 3 bases remained unmatched. Per the germline V gene, CDR1 is MNHEY and CDR2 is SMNVEV (reference sequence). CDR3 sequence: CASSLQGAYTEAFF. CDR3 DNA sequence: TGTGCCAGCAGTTTGCAGGGGGCCTACACTGAAGCTTTCTTT.

In its sample, this clonotype was seen many times. This chain links TRBV27 with TRBJ2-7; 7 bases match TRBD1. This CDR3 spans 16 amino acids. V lost 6 bases to trimming and J lost 1 base; unmatched junction nucleotides: 12. Per the germline V gene, CDR1 is MNHEY and CDR2 is SMNVEV (reference sequence). Here the CDR3 reads CASSTRQGKVSYEQYF. Written as DNA, the CDR3 is TGTGCCAGCAGCACCCGACAGGGTAAGGTTTCCTACGAGCAGTACTTC.

This clonotype came up many times. This rearrangement joins TRBV20-1 to TRBJ2-1; the match to TRBD2 covers 8 bases. Unmatched junction bases numbered 17, after V lost 6 bases and J lost 10 bases. CDR1 is DFQATT, CDR2 SNEGSKA, per germline (reference sequence). CDR3 size: 15 residues. The CDR3 sequence is CSAKLSGGHWREQFF. As DNA, the CDR3 is TGCAGTGCGAAACTAAGCGGGGGTCATTGGAGGGAGCAGTTCTTC.

This clonotype was seen at least ten times. The rearrangement joins TRBV21-1 to TRBJ1-1. TRBV21-1 represents a pseudogene. The CDR3 is 10 residues long. The CDR3 nucleotides read TGTGCCAGCAAGAAACCTGAAGCTTTCTTT. Protein sequence: CASKKPEAFF.

There are many counts of this clonotype. One junction end does not reproduce the germline sequence, and a read error may be involved. The chain carries TRBV3-1 and TRBJ2-3; possibly TRBD2 for D (6 bases). In germline, CDR1 is LGHDT, CDR2 YNNKEL (reference sequence). The CDR3 is 14 residues long. CDR3 sequence (DNA): TGTGCCAGCAGGCAAGGAGCGGGCACGGATACGCAGTATTTT. Protein product: CASRQGAGTDTQYF.

This clonotype was detected many times. This chain uses TRBV28 with TRBJ2-1, with D unresolved. This CDR3 region has 16 residues. Trimming shortened V by 4 bases and J by 2 bases, and 15 bases separated the two germline ends. Germline assignment: CDR1 MDHEN and CDR2 SYDVKM. The CDR3 here is CASSSLGAGAYNEQFF. CDR3 sequence (DNA): TGTGCCAGCAGTTCCCTGGGCGCTGGGGCCTACAATGAGCAGTTCTTC.

This clonotype was detected many times. The gene calls are TRBV20-1 and TRBJ2-3; 9 nucleotides line up with TRBD2. This CDR3 is built from 16 residues. The germline V gene has CDR1 DFQATT and CDR2 SNEGSKA (reference sequence). V lost 5 bases and J lost 0; bases outside the gene matches: 9. CDR3 DNA: TGCAGTGCTGGGGGGTCCAGCGGGGGGAGCACAGATACGCAGTATTTT. It specifies CSAGGSSGGSTDTQYF.

This clonotype was seen many times. The chain employs TRBV12-3 or TRBV12-4 and TRBJ1-3; 8 bases map to TRBD1. J gave up 4 bases and V 5 bases, and 4 bases lay outside the gene matches. The CDR3 spans 14 residues. CDR3 loop: CASSRTGRGNTIYF. The CDR3 DNA reads as TGTGCCAGCAGTCGGACAGGGCGGGGAAACACCATATATTTT.

This clonotype was found many times. The genes are TRBV28 and TRBJ2-7, with TRBD2 matching 13 bases. The junction had 10 bases not matched to a gene; V was cut back by 5 bases and J by 3 bases. The CDR3 loop spans 17 amino acids. The V gene's germline CDR1 is MDHEN and CDR2 SYDVKM. CDR3 sequence (DNA): TGTGCCAGCAGTCCCAATCGACTAGCGGGGGGTCGCTACGAGCAGTACTTC. It encodes CASSPNRLAGGRYEQYF.

In its sample, this clonotype was seen many times. The CDR3 spells CAIDSGSGYEQYF. The CDR3 bases are TGTGCCATCGACAGCGGCTCAGGGTACGAGCAGTACTTC. The V and J genes are TRBV10-3 and TRBJ2-7; D tentatively fits TRBD1 or TRBD2 (5 bases each). V lost 8 bases to trimming and J lost 4 bases, with 15 bases between them. The CDR3 sequence is 13 residues long. Germline CDR1 is ENHRY and CDR2 is SYGVKD.

This clonotype was observed many times. An end of the junction does not agree with germline; a read error may underlie this. The chain joins TRBV15 to TRBJ2-3, with D perhaps matching TRBD1 (6 bases). This CDR3 comprises 13 residues. From germline, CDR1 is LNHNV and CDR2 YYDKDF (reference sequence). As DNA, the CDR3 is TGTGCTACCAGCACAACAGGGAGCGATACGCAGTATTTT. This sequence encodes CATSTTGSDTQYF.

This clonotype was recorded at least ten times. V gene TRBV5-1 combines with J gene TRBJ2-1, with 7 positions matching TRBD2. The CDR3 is 17 amino acids. Germline CDR1 reads SGHRS; CDR2 reads YFSETQ. The V segment lost 4 bases and the J segment 4 bases; nucleotides outside the gene matches: 14. CDR3 in amino acids: CASSPLSGANSYNEQFF. In DNA form, the CDR3 reads TGCGCCAGCAGCCCCCTGAGCGGGGCTAACTCGTACAATGAGCAGTTCTTC.

This clonotype was seen many times. The chain joins TRBV5-1 to TRBJ2-2; tentatively, D is TRBD1 (6 bases). The ends were cut back, 3 bases at V and 0 bases at J, with 21 bases in the middle. This CDR3 is built from 19 residues. Germline CDR1 SGHRS, CDR2 YFSETQ. CDR3 region: CASSSTGFGAGPNTGELFF. The CDR3 nucleotides are TGCGCCAGCAGCTCTACAGGGTTCGGGGCAGGCCCGAACACCGGGGAGCTGTTTTTT.

Regarding this clonotype: A read error may explain this, as a much larger clone is one base away. The chain employs TRBV10-3 and TRBJ2-5; D uncertain. The V and J ends lost 3 bases and 1 base respectively, with 12 bases between them. Germline V gene data show CDR1 as ENHRY and CDR2 as SYGVKD. This CDR3 has 15 amino acids. The CDR3 coding sequence is TGTGCCATCAGTGACCCTGTGGGCACCCAAGAGACCCAGTACTTC. Protein sequence: CAISDPVGTQETQYF.

On this clonotype itself: One end of the junction does not line up with germline, which may come from a read error. V usage is TRBV5-1 and J usage is TRBJ2-1; tentatively, D is TRBD2 (6 bases). The CDR3 contains 14 residues. Germline CDR1 SGHRS, CDR2 YFSETQ. The CDR3 loop reads CANSDQWGGNEQFF. CDR3 nucleotide sequence: TGCGCCAACAGCGATCAGTGGGGAGGCAATGAGCAGTTCTTC. Complete variable domain (other parts from reference TRBV5-1 and TRBJ2-1): KAGVTQTPRYLIKTRGQQVTLSCSPISGHRSVSWYQQTPGQGLQFLFEYFSETQRNKGNFPGRFSGRQFSNSRSEMNVSTLELGDSALYLCANSDQWGGNEQFFGPGTRLTVL.

This clonotype was picked up many times. One base away lies a much larger clone, so this may be a sequencing read error. The genes are TRBV11-1 and TRBJ2-3; 7 bases align to TRBD2. The CDR3 consists of 14 residues. CDR1 and CDR2 (germline): SGHAT, FQDESV (reference sequence). V shed 3 bases and J 4 bases; nucleotides not matched to a gene: 4. The CDR3 DNA is TGTGCCAGCAGCTTTGACGGGGGGTCAGATACGCAGTATTTT. Amino acids: CASSFDGGSDTQYF.

This clonotype was seen at least ten times. J is TRBJ2-3 and V is TRBV28; 7 bases map to TRBD2. Germline lookup yields CDR1 MDHEN and CDR2 SYDVKM. This CDR3 comprises 14 residues. V lost 6 bases, J lost 0 bases, and 3 bases stayed unmatched. The CDR3 DNA reads as TGTGCCAGCAGGGTGGGGGGGAGCACAGATACGCAGTATTTT. It is translated as CASRVGGSTDTQYF.

This clonotype has at least ten counts. The rearrangement uses TRBV5-1 and TRBJ1-4; D remains unclear. Per the germline V gene, CDR1 is SGHRS and CDR2 is YFSETQ. V was pared by 1 base and J by 3 bases, with 13 bases between. This CDR3 is 16 amino acids long. CDR3 protein: CASSLTGPKANEKLFF. CDR3 DNA: TGCGCCAGCAGCTTGACCGGACCGAAGGCTAATGAAAAACTGTTTTTT.

In its sample, this clonotype was seen many times. The chain recombines TRBV5-1 with TRBJ2-7; 10 bases align to TRBD2. The germline CDR1 and CDR2 sequences are SGHRS and YFSETQ. V shed 0 bases, J shed 2 bases, and the junction held 2 bases outside the gene matches. The CDR3 sequence is 15 residues long. CDR3 loop: CASSLESGGAYEQYF. The CDR3 DNA is TGCGCCAGCAGCTTGGAAAGCGGGGGGGCCTACGAGCAGTACTTC.

As regards this clonotype: This could be a read error, since a much larger clone is one nucleotide away. Written as DNA, the CDR3 is TGTGCCGGCAGCCTGACAGGGGAGAACACTGAAGCTTTCTTT. Amino acids: CAGSLTGENTEAFF. The rearrangement uses TRBV7-9 and TRBJ1-1; 8 positions agree with TRBD1. Germline CDR1 reads SEHNR; CDR2 reads FQNEAQ (reference sequence). The CDR3 extends over 14 amino acids. Together with reference TRBV7-9 and TRBJ1-1, the CDR3 gives the full variable domain: DTGVSQNPRHKITKRGQNVTFRCDPISEHNRLYWYRQTLGQGPEFLTYFQNEAQLEKSRLLSDRFSAERPKGSFSTLEIQRTEQGDSAMYLCAGSLTGENTEAFFGQGTRLTVV.